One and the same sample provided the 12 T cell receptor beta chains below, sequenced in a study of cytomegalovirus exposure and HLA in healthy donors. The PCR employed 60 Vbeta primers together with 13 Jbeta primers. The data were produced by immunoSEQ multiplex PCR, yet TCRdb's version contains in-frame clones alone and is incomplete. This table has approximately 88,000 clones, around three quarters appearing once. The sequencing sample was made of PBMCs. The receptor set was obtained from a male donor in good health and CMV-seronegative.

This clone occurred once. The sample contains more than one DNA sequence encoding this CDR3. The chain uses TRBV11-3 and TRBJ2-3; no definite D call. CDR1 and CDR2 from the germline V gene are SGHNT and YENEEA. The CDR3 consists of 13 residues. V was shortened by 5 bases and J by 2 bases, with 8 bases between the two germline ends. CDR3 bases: TGTGCCAGCAGCCCTCCTACCACAGATACGCAGTATTTT. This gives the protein CASSPPTTDTQYF.

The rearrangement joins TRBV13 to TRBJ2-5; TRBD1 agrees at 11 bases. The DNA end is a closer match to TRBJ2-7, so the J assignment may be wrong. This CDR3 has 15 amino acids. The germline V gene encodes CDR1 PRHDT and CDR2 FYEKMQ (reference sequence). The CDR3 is CASSSFRDRGDEQYF. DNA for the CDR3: TGTGCCAGCAGCTCCTTTAGGGACAGGGGGGACGAGCAGTACTTC.

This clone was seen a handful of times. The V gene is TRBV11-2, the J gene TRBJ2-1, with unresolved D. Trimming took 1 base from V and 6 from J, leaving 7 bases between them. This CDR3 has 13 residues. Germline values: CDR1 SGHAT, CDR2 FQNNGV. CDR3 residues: CASSLGASNEQFF. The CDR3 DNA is TGTGCCAGCAGCTTAGGAGCGAGCAATGAGCAGTTCTTC.

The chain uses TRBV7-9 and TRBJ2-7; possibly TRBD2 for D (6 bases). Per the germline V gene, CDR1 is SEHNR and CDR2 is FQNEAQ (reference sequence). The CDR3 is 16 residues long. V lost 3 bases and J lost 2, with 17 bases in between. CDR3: CASSLGMGGEPYEQYF. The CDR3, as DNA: TGTGCCAGCAGCTTGGGAATGGGCGGGGAACCCTACGAGCAGTACTTC.

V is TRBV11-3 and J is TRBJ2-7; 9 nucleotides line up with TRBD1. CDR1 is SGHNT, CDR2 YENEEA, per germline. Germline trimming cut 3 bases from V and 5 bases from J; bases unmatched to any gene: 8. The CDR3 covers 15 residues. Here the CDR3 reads CASSFRQGERHEQYF. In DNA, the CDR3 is TGTGCCAGCAGCTTCCGACAGGGGGAAAGACACGAGCAGTACTTC.

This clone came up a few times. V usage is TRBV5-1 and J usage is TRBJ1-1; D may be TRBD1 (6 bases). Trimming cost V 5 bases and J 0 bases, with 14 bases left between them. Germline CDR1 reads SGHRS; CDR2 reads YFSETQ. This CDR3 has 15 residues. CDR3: CASSDRPTVNTEAFF. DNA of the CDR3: TGCGCCAGCAGTGACAGGCCGACAGTGAACACTGAAGCTTTCTTT.

The CDR3 bases are TGCGCCAGCAGCCAAATTATTCAGGGGGCCTATGGCTACACCTTC. Translating gives CASSQIIQGAYGYTF. The chain has TRBV4-3 and TRBJ1-2, with 8 bases that match TRBD1. Germline V gives CDR1 LGHNA, CDR2 YSLEER. The CDR3 has 15 residues. V trimming: 2 bases; J trimming: 4 bases; junction bases outside the gene matches: 6.

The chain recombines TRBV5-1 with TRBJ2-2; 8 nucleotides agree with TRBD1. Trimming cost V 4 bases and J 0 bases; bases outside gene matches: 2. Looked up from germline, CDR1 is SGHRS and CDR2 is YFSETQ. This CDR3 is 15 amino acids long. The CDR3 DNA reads TGCGCCAGCAGCCCGGACAGGGCGAACACCGGGGAGCTGTTTTTT. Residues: CASSPDRANTGELFF.

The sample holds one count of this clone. The chain's CDR3 is CASSLSFRGPRYYEQYF. In nucleotides, the CDR3 is TGCGCCAGCAGCTTGTCTTTTAGAGGGCCCCGCTACTACGAGCAGTACTTC. The chain combines TRBV5-1 with TRBJ2-7, with D perhaps TRBD2 (5 bases). The V gene lost 1 base and the J gene lost 3 bases, with 20 bases spanning the gap. This CDR3 is built from 17 residues. Germline V gene lookup returns CDR1 SGHRS and CDR2 YFSETQ. The variable domain in full, completed from reference TRBV5-1 and TRBJ2-7, reads KAGVTQTPRYLIKTRGQQVTLSCSPISGHRSVSWYQQTPGQGLQFLFEYFSETQRNKGNFPGRFSGRQFSNSRSEMNVSTLELGDSALYLCASSLSFRGPRYYEQYFGPGTRLTVT.

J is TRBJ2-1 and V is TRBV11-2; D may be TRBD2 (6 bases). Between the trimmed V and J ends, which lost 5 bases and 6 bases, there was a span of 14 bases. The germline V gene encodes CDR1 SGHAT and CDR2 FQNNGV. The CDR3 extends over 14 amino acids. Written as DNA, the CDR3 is TGTGCCAGCAGCCGGGACTTCCGGTCCAATGAGCAGTTCTTC. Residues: CASSRDFRSNEQFF. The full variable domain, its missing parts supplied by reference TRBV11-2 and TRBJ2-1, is EAGVAQSPRYKIIEKRQSVAFWCNPISGHATLYWYQQILGQGPKLLIQFQNNGVVDDSQLPKDRFSAERLKGVDSTLKIQPAKLEDSAVYLCASSRDFRSNEQFFGPGTRLTVL.

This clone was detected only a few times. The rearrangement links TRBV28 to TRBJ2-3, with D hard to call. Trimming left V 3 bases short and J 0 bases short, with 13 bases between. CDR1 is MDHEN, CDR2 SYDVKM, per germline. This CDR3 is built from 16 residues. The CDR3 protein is CASSLNSPTSTDTQYF. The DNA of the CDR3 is TGTGCCAGCAGTTTGAACTCCCCGACTAGCACAGATACGCAGTATTTT.

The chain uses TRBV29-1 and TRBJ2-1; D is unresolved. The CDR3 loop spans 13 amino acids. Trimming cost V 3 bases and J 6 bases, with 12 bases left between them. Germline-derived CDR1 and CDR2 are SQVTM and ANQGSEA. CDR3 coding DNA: TGCAGCGTTGAGTGGTATGGCCCCAATGAGCAGTTCTTC. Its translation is CSVEWYGPNEQFF.